One T cell receptor beta chain is described in this entry. The specificity of this receptor is unknown. No base quality information exists; no much larger clone differs at one position. The data were taken from a study of blood T cell repertoires in COVID-19 (dated by TCRdb to about 2020). Notes on the research overall: Collaborator samples came from the United States, Italy and Spain and covered acute and convalescent phases of COVID-19. The prospective study material was composed of cDNA or gDNA derived from T cells, B-cell-depleted T cells, or PBMCs. Deeply sampled blood TCRbeta repertoires from subjects exposed to, actively infected with, or recovered from COVID-19 were included in the dataset. The repertoires were released in a freely available public database meant as a resource for research on the immune response to SARS-CoV-2. The samples were drawn from the first 160 participants of the ongoing ImmuneRACE study and from over 950 subjects provided by 6 global collaborators. The sample metadata nearly always contained a de-identified subject ID, COVID-19 status, age in years and sex. HLA class I and class II types, where available, came from metadata supplied by the sample provider rather than from assay-based typing. On the study overall, not on this receptor specifically: Clinical and demographic metadata were provided uncurated, with the amount varying by source and participant.

The CDR3 measures 17 amino acids from cysteine to phenylalanine. This entry keeps only the CDR3 DNA: 51 bases, framed from base 1. Germline trimming amounts to 4 bases on V and 7 bases on J, with 10 as the count of junction bases outside the gene matches. CDR1 and CDR2 are read off the germline V gene as SGHNT and YENEEA. TCRbeta CDR3 regions were amplified from genomic DNA by means of the immunoSEQ Assay, a bias-controlled multiplex PCR. Regarding the original processing steps: The number of nucleated cells in each sample was estimated by amplification of reference gene primers within the assay. Sequence reads were collapsed and filtered to measure the absolute abundance of every unique TCRbeta CDR3 rearrangement. For each sample, productive Simpson clonality was calculated by taking the square root of Simpson's diversity index across productive rearrangements. Not all clones reach the TCRdb copy of this immuneACCESS table, which keeps in-frame sequences only. Checked studies attribute under half of the gap to unresolved V genes and leave the rest unexplained. From that table come the V and J calls and clone size; the DNA was used to work out D and trimming. The sample table contains under 250,000 clones; only one count was recorded for around 85% of them. The ten top clones hold about 2.4% of the sample.

At one collaborating source in Seattle, patients were enrolled during active infection and were followed longitudinally through the course of disease. Each collaborating institution followed its own protocols to collect whole blood in K2EDTA tubes. Collaborator samples were shipped for TCRbeta analysis as frozen whole blood, isolated PBMCs, or DNA extracted from either sample type. The sequence came from a woman in her 70s with COVID-19, enrolled during active disease. Material: peripheral blood. This chain is built from TRBV11-3 and TRBJ2-5; 15 of the junction bases match TRBD2. The CDR3 corresponds to CASSSGLAGGSSGTQYF. The DNA sequence is as follows: TGTGCCAGCAGCTCAGGACTAGCGGGGGGGTCATCGGGGACCCAGTACTTC.